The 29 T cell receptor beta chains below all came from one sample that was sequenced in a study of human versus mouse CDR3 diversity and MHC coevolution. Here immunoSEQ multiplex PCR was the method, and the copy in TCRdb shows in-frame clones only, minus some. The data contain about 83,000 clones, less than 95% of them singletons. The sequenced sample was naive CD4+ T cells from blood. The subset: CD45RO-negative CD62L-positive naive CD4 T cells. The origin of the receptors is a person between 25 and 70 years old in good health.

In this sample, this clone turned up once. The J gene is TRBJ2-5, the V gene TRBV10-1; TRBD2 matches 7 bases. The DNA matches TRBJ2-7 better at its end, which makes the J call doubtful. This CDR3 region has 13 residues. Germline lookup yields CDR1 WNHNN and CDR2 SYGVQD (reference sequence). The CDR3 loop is CASSGLVVDEQYF. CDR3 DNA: TGCGCCAGCTCAGGACTAGTGGTCGACGAGCAGTACTTC.

The CDR3 bases are TGTGCCAGTAGGGACAGGGATTTTCTGGAAGTATCGAAGGGAGGAAAACTGTTTTTT. This codes for CASRDRDFLEVSKGGKLFF. The V and J genes are TRBV19 and TRBJ1-4, with 8 bases lining up with TRBD1. V dropped 6 bases and J dropped 10; count of bases not matched to a gene: 25. Germline V lookup: CDR1 LNHDA, CDR2 SQIVND (reference sequence). The CDR3 loop spans 19 amino acids.

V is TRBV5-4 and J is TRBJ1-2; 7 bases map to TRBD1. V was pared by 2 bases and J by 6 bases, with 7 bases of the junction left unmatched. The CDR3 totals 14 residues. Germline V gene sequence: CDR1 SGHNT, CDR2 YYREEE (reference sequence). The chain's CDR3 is CASSLQGLEDGYTF. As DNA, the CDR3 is TGTGCCAGCAGCTTACAGGGGCTTGAGGATGGCTACACCTTC.

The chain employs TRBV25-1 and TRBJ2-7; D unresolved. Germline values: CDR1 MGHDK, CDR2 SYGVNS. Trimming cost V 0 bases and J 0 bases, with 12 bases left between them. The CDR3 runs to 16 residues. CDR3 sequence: CASSEYTGSNSYEQYF. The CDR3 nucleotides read TGTGCCAGCAGTGAATACACCGGGTCGAACTCCTACGAGCAGTACTTC.

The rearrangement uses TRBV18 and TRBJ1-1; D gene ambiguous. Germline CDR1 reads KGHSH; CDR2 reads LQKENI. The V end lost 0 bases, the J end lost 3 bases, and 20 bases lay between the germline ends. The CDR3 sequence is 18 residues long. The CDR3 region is CASSPPAFEWRSDTEAFF. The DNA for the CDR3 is TGTGCCAGCTCACCACCTGCCTTCGAGTGGAGGTCAGACACTGAAGCTTTCTTT.

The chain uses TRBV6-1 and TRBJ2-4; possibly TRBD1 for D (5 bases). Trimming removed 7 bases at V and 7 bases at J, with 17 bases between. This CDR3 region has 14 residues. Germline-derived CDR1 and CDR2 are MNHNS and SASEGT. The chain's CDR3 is CASNPVQEWNIQYF. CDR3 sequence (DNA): TGTGCCAGCAACCCTGTACAGGAGTGGAACATTCAGTACTTC.

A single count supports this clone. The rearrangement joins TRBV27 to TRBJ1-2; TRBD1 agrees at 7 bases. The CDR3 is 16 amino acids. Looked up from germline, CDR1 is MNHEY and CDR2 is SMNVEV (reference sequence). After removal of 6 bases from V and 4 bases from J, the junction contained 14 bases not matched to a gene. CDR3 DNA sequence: TGTGCCAGCAGATTAATGTCCGGGACAGACTTCTATGGCTACACCTTC. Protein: CASRLMSGTDFYGYTF.

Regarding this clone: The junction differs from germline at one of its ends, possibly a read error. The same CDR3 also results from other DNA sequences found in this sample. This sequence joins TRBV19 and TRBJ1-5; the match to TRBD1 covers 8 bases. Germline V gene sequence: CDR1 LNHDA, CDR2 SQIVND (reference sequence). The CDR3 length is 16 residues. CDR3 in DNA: TGTGCCAGTAGCATAGGACAGGGACGTGGCAATCAGCCCCAGCATTTT. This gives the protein CASSIGQGRGNQPQHF.

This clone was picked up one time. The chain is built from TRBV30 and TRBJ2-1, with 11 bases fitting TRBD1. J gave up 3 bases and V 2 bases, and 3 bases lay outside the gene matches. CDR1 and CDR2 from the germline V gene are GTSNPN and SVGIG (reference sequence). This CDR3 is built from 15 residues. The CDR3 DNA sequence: TGTGCCTGGAGTTCCGGGACAGGGGGCTACAATGAGCAGTTCTTC. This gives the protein CAWSSGTGGYNEQFF.

Here the CDR3 reads CAMSSGNTIYF. The DNA for the CDR3 is TGTGCAATGAGCTCTGGAAACACCATATATTTT. The rearrangement links TRBV28 to TRBJ1-3; D is unclear. CDR1 is MDHEN, CDR2 SYDVKM, per germline. The CDR3 is 11 residues long.

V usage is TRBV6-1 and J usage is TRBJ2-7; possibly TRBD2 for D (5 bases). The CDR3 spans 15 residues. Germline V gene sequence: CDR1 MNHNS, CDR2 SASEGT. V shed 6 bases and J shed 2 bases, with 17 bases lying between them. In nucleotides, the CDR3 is TGTGCCAGCAGCGGAACGATCGGGATCACCTACGAGCAGTACTTC. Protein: CASSGTIGITYEQYF.

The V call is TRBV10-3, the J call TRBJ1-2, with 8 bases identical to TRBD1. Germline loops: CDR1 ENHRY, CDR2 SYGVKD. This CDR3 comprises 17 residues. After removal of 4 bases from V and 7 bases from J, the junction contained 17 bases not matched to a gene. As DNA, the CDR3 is TGTGCCATCAGTGGGGGCGTTACAGGGGGATATGGGATTGGCTACACCTTC. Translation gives CAISGGVTGGYGIGYTF.

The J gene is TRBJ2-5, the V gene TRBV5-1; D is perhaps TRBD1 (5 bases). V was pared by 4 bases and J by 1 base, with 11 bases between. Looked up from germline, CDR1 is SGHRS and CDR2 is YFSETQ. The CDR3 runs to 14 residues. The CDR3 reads CASSPQGGQETQYF. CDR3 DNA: TGCGCCAGCAGCCCGCAGGGCGGCCAAGAGACCCAGTACTTC.

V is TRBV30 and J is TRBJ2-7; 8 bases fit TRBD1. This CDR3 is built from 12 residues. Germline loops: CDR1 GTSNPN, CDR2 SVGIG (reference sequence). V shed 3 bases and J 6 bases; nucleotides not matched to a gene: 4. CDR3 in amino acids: CAWRGGQAEQYF. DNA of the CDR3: TGTGCCTGGAGGGGGGGACAGGCCGAGCAGTACTTC.

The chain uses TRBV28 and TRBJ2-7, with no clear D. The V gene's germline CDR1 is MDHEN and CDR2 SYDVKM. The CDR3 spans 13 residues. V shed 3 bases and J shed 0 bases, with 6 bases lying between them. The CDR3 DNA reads TGTGCCAGCAGTTTTCTGTTCTCCTACGAGCAGTACTTC. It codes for CASSFLFSYEQYF.

The CDR3 DNA is TGTGCCAGCAGTGCGACAGAGTTCTACACTGAAGCTTTCTTT. Its translation: CASSATEFYTEAFF. The gene calls are TRBV6-5 and TRBJ1-1; D possibly corresponds to TRBD1 (5 bases). Germline V lookup: CDR1 MNHEY, CDR2 SVGAGI. Trimming stripped 5 bases from V and 3 bases from J, with 13 bases between. The CDR3 covers 14 residues.

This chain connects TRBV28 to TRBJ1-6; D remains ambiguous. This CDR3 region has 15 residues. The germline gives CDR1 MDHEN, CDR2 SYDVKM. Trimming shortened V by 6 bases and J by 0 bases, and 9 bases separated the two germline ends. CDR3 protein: CASSVQFSYNSPLHF. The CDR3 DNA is TGTGCCAGCAGCGTCCAGTTCTCCTATAATTCACCCCTCCACTTT.

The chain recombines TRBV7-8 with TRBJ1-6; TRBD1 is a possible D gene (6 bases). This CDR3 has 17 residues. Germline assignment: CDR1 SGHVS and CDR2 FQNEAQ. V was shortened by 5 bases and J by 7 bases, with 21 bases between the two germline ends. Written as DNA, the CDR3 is TGTGCCAGCAGCCTAGGAGGACAGTGGACTGGGAATTCACCCCTCCACTTT. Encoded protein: CASSLGGQWTGNSPLHF.

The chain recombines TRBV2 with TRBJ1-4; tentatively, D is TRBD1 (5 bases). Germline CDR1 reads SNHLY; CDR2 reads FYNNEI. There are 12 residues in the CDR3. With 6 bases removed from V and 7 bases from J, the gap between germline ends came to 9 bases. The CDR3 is CASRGGSEKLFF. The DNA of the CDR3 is TGTGCCAGCAGGGGGGGGTCTGAAAAACTGTTTTTT.

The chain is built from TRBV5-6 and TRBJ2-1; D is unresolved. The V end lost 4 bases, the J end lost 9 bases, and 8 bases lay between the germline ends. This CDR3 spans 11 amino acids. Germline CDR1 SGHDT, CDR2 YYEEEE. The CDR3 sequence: CASSRTGEQFF. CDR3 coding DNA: TGTGCCAGCAGCCGAACCGGTGAGCAGTTCTTC.

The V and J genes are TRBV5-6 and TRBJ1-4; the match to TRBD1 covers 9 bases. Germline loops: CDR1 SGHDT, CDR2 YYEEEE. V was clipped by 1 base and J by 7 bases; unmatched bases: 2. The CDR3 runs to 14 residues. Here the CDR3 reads CASSLRQGVEKLFF. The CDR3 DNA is TGTGCCAGCAGCTTGCGACAGGGGGTTGAAAAACTGTTTTTT.

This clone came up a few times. CDR3 amino acids: CASSLTGVYGYTF. CDR3 coding DNA: TGTGCCAGCAGCTTGACAGGGGTTTATGGCTACACCTTC. The chain recombines TRBV5-4 with TRBJ1-2, with 7 bases matching TRBD1. V was clipped by 1 base and J by 5 bases; unmatched bases: 2. From germline, CDR1 is SGHNT and CDR2 YYREEE (reference sequence). The CDR3 covers 13 residues.

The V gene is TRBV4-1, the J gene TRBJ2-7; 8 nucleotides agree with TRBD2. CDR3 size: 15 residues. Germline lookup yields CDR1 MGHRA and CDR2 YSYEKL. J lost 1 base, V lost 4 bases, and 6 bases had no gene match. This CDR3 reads CASSPRAGASYEQYF. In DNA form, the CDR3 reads TGCGCCAGCAGCCCTCGAGCGGGGGCGTCCTACGAGCAGTACTTC.

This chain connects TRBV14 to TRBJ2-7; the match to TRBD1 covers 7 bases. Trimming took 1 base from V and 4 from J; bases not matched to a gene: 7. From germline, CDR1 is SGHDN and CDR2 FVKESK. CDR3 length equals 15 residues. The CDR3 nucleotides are TGTGCCAGCAGCCAAGGGACAGGTCCTAGTTACGAGCAGTACTTC. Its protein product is CASSQGTGPSYEQYF.

The CDR3 sequence: CASSETGGAQLGGFLEQFF. CDR3 DNA sequence: TGTGCCAGCAGCGAGACAGGGGGCGCCCAGCTGGGGGGCTTTTTAGAGCAGTTCTTC. The V and J genes are TRBV7-3 and TRBJ2-1; 10 bases fit TRBD1. This CDR3 contains 19 residues. Trimming took 5 bases from V and 10 from J; bases not matched to a gene: 23. CDR1 is SGHTA, CDR2 FQGTGA, per germline.

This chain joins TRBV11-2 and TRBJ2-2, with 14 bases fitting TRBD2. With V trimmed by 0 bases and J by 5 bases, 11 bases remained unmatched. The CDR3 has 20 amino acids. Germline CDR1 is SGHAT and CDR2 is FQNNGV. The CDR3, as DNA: TGTGCCAGCAGCTTAGACCGGACTAGCGGGGGGAAGAGAAGAACCGGGGAGCTGTTTTTT. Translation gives CASSLDRTSGGKRRTGELFF.

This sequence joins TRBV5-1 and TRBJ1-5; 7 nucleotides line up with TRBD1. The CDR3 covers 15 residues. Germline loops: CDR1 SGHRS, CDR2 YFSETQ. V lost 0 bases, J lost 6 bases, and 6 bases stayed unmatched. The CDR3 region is CASSLEGGSGQPQHF. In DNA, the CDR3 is TGCGCCAGCAGCTTGGAAGGGGGCTCTGGTCAGCCCCAGCATTTT.

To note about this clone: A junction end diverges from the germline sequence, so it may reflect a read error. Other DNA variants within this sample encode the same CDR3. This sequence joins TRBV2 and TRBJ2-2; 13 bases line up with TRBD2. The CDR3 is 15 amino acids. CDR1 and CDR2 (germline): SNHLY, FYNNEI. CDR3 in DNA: TGCGCCAGCCTCCCGACTAGCGGGGGGACTGGGGAGCTGTTTTTT. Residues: CASLPTSGGTGELFF. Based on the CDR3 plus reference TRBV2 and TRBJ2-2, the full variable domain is EPEVTQTPSHQVTQMGQEVILRCVPISNHLYFYWYRQILGQKVEFLVSFYNNEISEKSEIFDDQFSVERPDGSNFTLKIRSTKLEDSAMYFCASLPTSGGTGELFFGEGSRLTVL.

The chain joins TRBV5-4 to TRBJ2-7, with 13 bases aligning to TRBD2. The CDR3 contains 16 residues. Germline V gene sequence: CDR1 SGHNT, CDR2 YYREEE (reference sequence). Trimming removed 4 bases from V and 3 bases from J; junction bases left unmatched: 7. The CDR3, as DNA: TGTGCCAGCAGCGCGAAGACTAGCGGGGGGCTCTACGAGCAGTACTTC. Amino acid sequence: CASSAKTSGGLYEQYF.